Listed below are T cell receptor beta chains from one sample, sequenced in a study of blood T cell repertoires in COVID-19. Measured with immunoSEQ multiplex PCR; TCRdb has only the in-frame clones, and not every one. The table shows some 83,000 clones, with 80% occurring only once. Sequenced sample: peripheral blood. Receptors were obtained from a man aged 55 to 70 with active or convalescent COVID-19. Both conserved end residues are part of each CDR3. D genes are given only for firm matches. Part of the rows lack a size; the others show once, few, many or a class for expanded clones.

CDR3 protein: CAWSRQENTEAFF
CDR3 DNA: TGTGCCTGGAGTAGGCAGGAGAACACTGAAGCTTTCTTT
J gene: TRBJ1-1
clone size: -
V gene: TRBV30
D gene: -

CDR3 protein: CASSWALQETQYF
CDR3 DNA: TGTGCCAGCAGTTGGGCCCTCCAAGAGACCCAGTACTTC
J gene: TRBJ2-5
clone size: -
V gene: TRBV12-3/TRBV12-4
D gene: -

CDR3 protein: CASSPLAGGRGGTQYF
CDR3 DNA: TGTGCCAGTAGTCCACTAGCGGGGGGGCGGGGCGGTACGCAGTATTTT
J gene: TRBJ2-3
clone size: -
V gene: TRBV19
D gene: TRBD2

CDR3 protein: CASSLGQVNQPQHF
CDR3 DNA: TGTGCCAGCAGCTTAGGACAGGTCAACCAGCCCCAGCATTTT
J gene: TRBJ1-5
clone size: few
V gene: TRBV5-6
D gene: TRBD1

CDR3 protein: CASSWFGTTHYEQYF
CDR3 DNA: TGTGCCAGCAGCTGGTTCGGGACTACCCACTACGAGCAGTACTTC
J gene: TRBJ2-7
clone size: -
V gene: TRBV5-4
D gene: TRBD2

CDR3 protein: CASSGTGWDSPLHF
CDR3 DNA: TGTGCCAGCAGCGGGACAGGGTGGGATTCACCCCTCCACTTT
J gene: TRBJ1-6
clone size: once
V gene: TRBV9
D gene: TRBD1

CDR3 protein: CSASVVGQATYEQYF
CDR3 DNA: TGCAGTGCTAGTGTAGTGGGACAGGCCACCTACGAGCAGTACTTC
J gene: TRBJ2-7
clone size: few
V gene: TRBV20-1
D gene: TRBD1

CDR3 protein: CASSLAGTGIYGYTF
CDR3 DNA: TGTGCCAGCAGCTTGGCCGGGACAGGCATCTATGGCTACACCTTC
J gene: TRBJ1-2
clone size: -
V gene: TRBV5-4
D gene: TRBD1

CDR3 protein: CASSSLARGGAYNEQFF
CDR3 DNA: TGTGCCAGCAGCTCCCTAGCTAGGGGGGGAGCCTACAATGAGCAGTTCTTC
J gene: TRBJ2-1
clone size: -
V gene: TRBV5-4
D gene: -

CDR3 protein: CASSSRQVGNQPQHF
CDR3 DNA: TGTGCCAGCAGTTCCCGACAGGTCGGGAATCAGCCCCAGCATTTT
J gene: TRBJ1-5
clone size: few
V gene: TRBV6-5
D gene: -

CDR3 protein: CASSLTGGSNQPQHF
CDR3 DNA: TGTGCCAGCAGCCTAACGGGGGGGAGCAATCAGCCCCAGCATTTT
J gene: TRBJ1-5
clone size: -
V gene: TRBV9
D gene: -

CDR3 protein: CASSTGTSGKKEDNEQFF
CDR3 DNA: TGTGCCAGCAGTACCGGGACTAGCGGGAAAAAAGAGGACAATGAGCAGTTCTTC
J gene: TRBJ2-1
clone size: -
V gene: TRBV2
D gene: TRBD2

CDR3 protein: CASSSPGGNGYTF
CDR3 DNA: TGTGCCAGCAGCTCCCCAGGGGGCAATGGCTACACCTTC
J gene: TRBJ1-2
clone size: -
V gene: TRBV11-2
D gene: TRBD1

CDR3 protein: CASSQNRGNSPLHF
CDR3 DNA: TGTGCCAGCAGCCAGAATAGGGGGAATTCACCCCTCCACTTT
J gene: TRBJ1-6
clone size: few
V gene: TRBV14
D gene: -

CDR3 protein: CASSPGAGGGTTQYF
CDR3 DNA: TGTGCCAGCAGCCCCGGTGCGGGGGGAGGGACCACGCAGTATTTT
J gene: TRBJ2-3
clone size: -
V gene: TRBV6-2/TRBV6-3
D gene: TRBD2

CDR3 protein: CASSLDYRGRPTEAFF
CDR3 DNA: TGTGCCAGCAGCTTAGATTACAGGGGACGGCCCACTGAAGCTTTCTTT
J gene: TRBJ1-1
clone size: once
V gene: TRBV7-2
D gene: TRBD1

CDR3 protein: CASSYSKGRGDHYEQYF
CDR3 DNA: TGTGCCAGCAGTTACTCGAAAGGCCGGGGGGACCACTACGAGCAGTACTTC
J gene: TRBJ2-7
clone size: -
V gene: TRBV6-2/TRBV6-3
D gene: TRBD2

CDR3 protein: CASREVYGYTF
CDR3 DNA: TGTGCCAGTAGGGAGGTCTATGGCTACACCTTC
J gene: TRBJ1-2
clone size: -
V gene: TRBV19
D gene: -

CDR3 protein: CASSFQGATMNTEAFF
CDR3 DNA: TGTGCCAGCAGCTTCCAGGGGGCTACGATGAACACTGAAGCTTTCTTT
J gene: TRBJ1-1
clone size: -
V gene: TRBV6-2/TRBV6-3
D gene: TRBD1

CDR3 protein: CASSYGQSYEQYF
CDR3 DNA: TGTGCCAGCAGTTACGGCCAATCCTACGAGCAGTACTTC
J gene: TRBJ2-7
clone size: -
V gene: TRBV6-5
D gene: -

CDR3 protein: CAAGTGPNTEAFF
CDR3 DNA: TGTGCCGCGGGAACAGGACCGAACACTGAAGCTTTCTTT
J gene: TRBJ1-1
clone size: few
V gene: TRBV10-3
D gene: -

CDR3 protein: CAISESGGGGSNQPQHF
CDR3 DNA: TGTGCCATCAGTGAGTCCGGGGGCGGGGGTAGCAATCAGCCCCAGCATTTT
J gene: TRBJ1-5
clone size: -
V gene: TRBV10-3
D gene: -

CDR3 protein: CASSSGQGGGTEAFF
CDR3 DNA: TGTGCCAGCAGTTCCGGACAGGGCGGCGGCACTGAAGCTTTCTTT
J gene: TRBJ1-1
clone size: -
V gene: TRBV27
D gene: TRBD1

CDR3 protein: CAISKENNEQFF
CDR3 DNA: TGTGCCATCAGCAAGGAGAACAATGAGCAGTTCTTC
J gene: TRBJ2-1
clone size: -
V gene: TRBV10-3
D gene: -

CDR3 protein: CASSQDPARIYGYTF
CDR3 DNA: TGCGCCAGCAGCCAAGACCCGGCCAGGATCTATGGCTACACCTTC
J gene: TRBJ1-2
clone size: medium-sized
V gene: TRBV4-3
D gene: -

CDR3 protein: CASSEGGTILNYGYTF
CDR3 DNA: TGTGCCAGCAGTGAAGGGGGGACTATACTTAACTATGGCTACACCTTC
J gene: TRBJ1-2
clone size: -
V gene: TRBV2
D gene: -

CDR3 protein: CASSPRGDNTEAFF
CDR3 DNA: TGTGCCAGTAGTCCACGGGGGGATAACACTGAAGCTTTCTTT
J gene: TRBJ1-1
clone size: -
V gene: TRBV19
D gene: -

CDR3 protein: CASSSISSYNEQFF
CDR3 DNA: TGTGCCAGCAGCTCGATTAGCTCCTACAATGAGCAGTTCTTC
J gene: TRBJ2-1
clone size: -
V gene: TRBV5-6
D gene: -

CDR3 protein: CASSFQGVSGNTIYF
CDR3 DNA: TGTGCCAGCAGCTTCCAGGGGGTCTCTGGAAACACCATATATTTT
J gene: TRBJ1-3
clone size: -
V gene: TRBV5-4
D gene: TRBD1

CDR3 protein: CASTREVSGGYTF
CDR3 DNA: TGTGCCAGCACCCGGGAGGTTAGTGGTGGCTACACCTTC
J gene: TRBJ1-2
clone size: few
V gene: TRBV12-3/TRBV12-4
D gene: -

CDR3 protein: CAWSVSNQETQYF
CDR3 DNA: TGTGCCTGGAGTGTGAGCAACCAAGAGACCCAGTACTTC
J gene: TRBJ2-5
clone size: -
V gene: TRBV30
D gene: -

CDR3 protein: CASSMARISGSAGELFF
CDR3 DNA: TGTGCCAGTAGTATGGCGAGAATTAGCGGGTCGGCCGGGGAGCTGTTTTTT
J gene: TRBJ2-2
clone size: -
V gene: TRBV19
D gene: TRBD2

CDR3 protein: CATSGRGYQETQYF
CDR3 DNA: TGTGCCACCTCAGGTAGAGGGTACCAAGAGACCCAGTACTTC
J gene: TRBJ2-5
clone size: once
V gene: TRBV10-3
D gene: -

CDR3 protein: CASSFAGSRGYTF
CDR3 DNA: TGTGCCAGCAGCTTTGCAGGGTCGCGTGGCTACACCTTC
J gene: TRBJ1-2
clone size: -
V gene: TRBV5-4
D gene: -

CDR3 protein: CASSQRQGGSPLHF
CDR3 DNA: TGTGCCAGCAGCCAAAGACAGGGCGGTTCACCCCTCCACTTT
J gene: TRBJ1-6
clone size: few
V gene: TRBV14
D gene: TRBD1

CDR3 protein: CASSGDSRGYTF
CDR3 DNA: TGTGCCAGCAGTGGGGACAGTCGCGGCTACACCTTC
J gene: TRBJ1-2
clone size: few
V gene: TRBV25-1
D gene: TRBD1